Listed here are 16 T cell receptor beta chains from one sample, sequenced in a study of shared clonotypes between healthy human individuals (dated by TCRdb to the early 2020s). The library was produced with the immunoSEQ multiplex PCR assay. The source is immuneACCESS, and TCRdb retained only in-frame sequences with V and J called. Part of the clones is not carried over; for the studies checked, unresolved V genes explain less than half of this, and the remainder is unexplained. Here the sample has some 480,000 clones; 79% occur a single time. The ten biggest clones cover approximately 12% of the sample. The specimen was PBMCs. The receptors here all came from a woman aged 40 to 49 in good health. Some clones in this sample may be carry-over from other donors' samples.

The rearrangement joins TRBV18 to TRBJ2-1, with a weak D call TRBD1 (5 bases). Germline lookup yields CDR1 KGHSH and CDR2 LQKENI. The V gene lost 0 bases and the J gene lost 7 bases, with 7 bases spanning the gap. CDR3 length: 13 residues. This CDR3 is CASSPPGVNEQFF. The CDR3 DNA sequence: TGTGCCAGCTCACCACCAGGGGTGAATGAGCAGTTCTTC.

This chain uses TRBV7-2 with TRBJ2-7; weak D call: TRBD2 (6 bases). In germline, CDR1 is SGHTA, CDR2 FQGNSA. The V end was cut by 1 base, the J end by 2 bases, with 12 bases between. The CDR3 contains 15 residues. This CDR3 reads CASSLGGGIPYEQYF. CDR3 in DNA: TGTGCCAGCAGCTTAGGGGGCGGGATCCCCTACGAGCAGTACTTC.

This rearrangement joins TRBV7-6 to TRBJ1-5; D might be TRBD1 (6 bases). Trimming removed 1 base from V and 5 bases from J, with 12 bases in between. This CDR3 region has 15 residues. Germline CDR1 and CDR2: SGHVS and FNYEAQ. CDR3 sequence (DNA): TGTGCCAGCAGCTTAGAGGGGGGGTCAGATCAGCCCCAGCATTTT. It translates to CASSLEGGSDQPQHF.

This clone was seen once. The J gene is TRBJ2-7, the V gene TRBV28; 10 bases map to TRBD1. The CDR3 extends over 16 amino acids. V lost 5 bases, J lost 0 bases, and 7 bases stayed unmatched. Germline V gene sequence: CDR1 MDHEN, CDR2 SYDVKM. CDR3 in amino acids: CASSQVGTGDSYEQYF. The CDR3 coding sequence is TGTGCCAGCAGTCAGGTAGGGACAGGGGACTCCTACGAGCAGTACTTC.

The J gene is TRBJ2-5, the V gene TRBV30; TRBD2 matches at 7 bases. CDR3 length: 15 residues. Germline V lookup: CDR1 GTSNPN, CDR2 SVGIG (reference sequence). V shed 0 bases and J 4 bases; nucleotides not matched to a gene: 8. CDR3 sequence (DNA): TGTGCCTGGAGTGTTGGTTCCGCGGGAGTAGAGACCCAGTACTTC. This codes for CAWSVGSAGVETQYF. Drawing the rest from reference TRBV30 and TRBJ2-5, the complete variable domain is SQTIHQWPATLVQPVGSPLSLECTVEGTSNPNLYWYRQAAGRGLQLLFYSVGIGQISSEVPQNLSASRPQDRQFILSSKKLLLSDSGFYLCAWSVGSAGVETQYFGPGTRLLVL.

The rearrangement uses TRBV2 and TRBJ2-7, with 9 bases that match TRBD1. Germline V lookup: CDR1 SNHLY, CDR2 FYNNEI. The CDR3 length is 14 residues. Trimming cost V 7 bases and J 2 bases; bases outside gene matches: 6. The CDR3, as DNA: TGTGCCAGCATGTCGACAGGGGGGACCTACGAGCAGTACTTC. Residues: CASMSTGGTYEQYF.

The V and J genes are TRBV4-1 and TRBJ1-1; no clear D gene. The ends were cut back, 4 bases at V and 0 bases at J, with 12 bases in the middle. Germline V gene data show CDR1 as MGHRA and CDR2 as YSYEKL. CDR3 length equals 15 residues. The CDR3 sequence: CASSRFPGMNTEAFF. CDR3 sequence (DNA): TGCGCCAGCAGCCGGTTCCCGGGGATGAACACTGAAGCTTTCTTT.

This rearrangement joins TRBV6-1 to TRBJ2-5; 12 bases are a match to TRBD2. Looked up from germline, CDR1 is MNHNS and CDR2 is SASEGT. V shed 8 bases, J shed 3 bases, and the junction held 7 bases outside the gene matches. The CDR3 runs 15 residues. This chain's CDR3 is CASGVTSGREETQYF. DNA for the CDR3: TGTGCCAGCGGTGTGACTAGCGGGAGAGAAGAGACCCAGTACTTC.

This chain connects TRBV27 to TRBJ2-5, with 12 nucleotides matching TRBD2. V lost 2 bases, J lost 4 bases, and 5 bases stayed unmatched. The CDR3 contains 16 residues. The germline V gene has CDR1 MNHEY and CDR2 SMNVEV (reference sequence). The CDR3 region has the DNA TGTGCCAGCAGTTTACTTGGACTAGCGGGAAGAGAGACCCAGTACTTC. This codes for CASSLLGLAGRETQYF.

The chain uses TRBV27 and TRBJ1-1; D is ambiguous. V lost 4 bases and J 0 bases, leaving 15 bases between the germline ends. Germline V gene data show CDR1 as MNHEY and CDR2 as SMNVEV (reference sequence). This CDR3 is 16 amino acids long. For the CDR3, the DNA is TGTGCCAGCAGTTATAGGAACGGCCCGCTGAACACTGAAGCTTTCTTT. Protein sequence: CASSYRNGPLNTEAFF.

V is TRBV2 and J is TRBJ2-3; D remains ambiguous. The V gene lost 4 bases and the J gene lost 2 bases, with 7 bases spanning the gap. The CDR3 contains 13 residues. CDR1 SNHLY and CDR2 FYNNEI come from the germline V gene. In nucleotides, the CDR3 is TGTGCCAGCAGTGCGGGTGCCACAGATACGCAGTATTTT. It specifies CASSAGATDTQYF.

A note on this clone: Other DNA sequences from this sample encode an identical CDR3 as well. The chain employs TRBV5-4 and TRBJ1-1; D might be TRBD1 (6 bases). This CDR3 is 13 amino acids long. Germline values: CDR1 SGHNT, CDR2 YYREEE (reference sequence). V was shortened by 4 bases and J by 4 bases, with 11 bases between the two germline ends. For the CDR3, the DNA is TGTGCCAGCAGCCGACAAGGGGGCACTGAAGCTTTCTTT. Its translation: CASSRQGGTEAFF.

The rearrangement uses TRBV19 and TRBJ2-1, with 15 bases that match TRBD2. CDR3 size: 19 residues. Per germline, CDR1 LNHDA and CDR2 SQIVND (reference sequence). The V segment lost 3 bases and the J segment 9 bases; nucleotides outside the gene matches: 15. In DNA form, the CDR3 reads TGTGCCAGTAGTATTGGACTAGCGGGAGGGCCCTCGGGTCTCAGTGAGCAGTTCTTC. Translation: CASSIGLAGGPSGLSEQFF.

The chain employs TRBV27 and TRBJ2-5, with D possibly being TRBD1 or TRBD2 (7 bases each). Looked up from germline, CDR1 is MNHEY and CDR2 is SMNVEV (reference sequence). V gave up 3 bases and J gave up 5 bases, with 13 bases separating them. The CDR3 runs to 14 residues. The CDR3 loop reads CASSLGRGRETQYF. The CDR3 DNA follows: TGTGCCAGCAGTTTGGGGAGGGGGCGGGAGACCCAGTACTTC.

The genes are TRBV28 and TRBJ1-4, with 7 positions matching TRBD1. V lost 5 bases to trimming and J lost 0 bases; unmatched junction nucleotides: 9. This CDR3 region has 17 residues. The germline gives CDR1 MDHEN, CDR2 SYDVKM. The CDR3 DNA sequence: TGTGCCAGCAGTCCGTCACAGGGGATAGCAACTAATGAAAAACTGTTTTTT. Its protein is CASSPSQGIATNEKLFF.

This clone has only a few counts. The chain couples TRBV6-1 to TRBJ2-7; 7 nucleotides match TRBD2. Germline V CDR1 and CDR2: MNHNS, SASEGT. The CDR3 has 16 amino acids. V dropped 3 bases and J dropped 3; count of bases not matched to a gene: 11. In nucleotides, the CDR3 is TGTGCCAGCAGTGAGGGAGGGACCGGGCTCCACTACGAGCAGTACTTC. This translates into CASSEGGTGLHYEQYF.